The next 25 T cell receptor beta chains were all read from a single sample in a study of response to subunit inactivated influenza vaccine. MiXCR was run by TCRdb on the RT-PCR reads, yielding one entry per CDR3 protein. The top ten hold roughly a tenth of the sample, which has more than 700,000 distinct CDR3 sequences, less than 25% seen once. The specimen was PBMCs from blood, collected about 5 days after vaccination. The receptors come from a man aged 45-60 years who received an inactivated influenza vaccine.

As regards this clonotype: The germline gene is not matched at one end of the junction; a read error may be the cause. The chain combines TRBV15 with TRBJ1-5; D possibly corresponds to TRBD1 (5 bases). The CDR3 runs to 15 residues. CDR1 LNHNV and CDR2 YYDKDF come from the germline V gene (reference sequence). The CDR3 DNA follows: TGTGCCACCGGCAGAGGGGCTTACCCGGGGCAGCCCCAGCATTTT. The encoded protein is CATGRGAYPGQPQHF.

This clonotype was found a few times. This rearrangement joins TRBV6-2 or TRBV6-3 to TRBJ2-1; D uncertain. Between the trimmed V and J ends, which lost 3 bases and 0 bases, there was a span of 12 bases. This CDR3 region has 16 residues. The germline CDR1 and CDR2 sequences are MNHEY and SVGEGT. The CDR3, as DNA: TGTGCCAGCAGTTATCCCCCGCCGAGCTCCTACAATGAGCAGTTCTTC. Protein: CASSYPPPSSYNEQFF.

Written as DNA, the CDR3 is TGTGCCAGCTCGGCCGGCGGACAGACCCTTTACGAGCAGTACTTC. Amino acids: CASSAGGQTLYEQYF. The V gene is TRBV18, the J gene TRBJ2-7; possibly TRBD1 for D (6 bases). The V gene lost 6 bases and the J gene lost 4 bases, with 19 bases spanning the gap. The CDR3 contains 15 residues. Germline loops: CDR1 KGHSH, CDR2 LQKENI.

The chain has TRBV20-1 and TRBJ1-2, with TRBD1 identical over 7 bases. Germline loops: CDR1 DFQATT, CDR2 SNEGSKA (reference sequence). The CDR3 totals 15 residues. The ends lost 5 bases at V and 2 bases at J; junction bases unmatched: 11. DNA of the CDR3: TGCAGTGCTGGACAGACAGGGCGGGGAAACTATGGCTACACCTTC. Residues: CSAGQTGRGNYGYTF.

This clonotype was counted many times. The chain links TRBV3-1 to TRBJ2-2, with a possible D match to TRBD1 (5 bases). CDR3 length: 14 residues. The V gene's germline CDR1 is LGHDT and CDR2 YNNKEL (reference sequence). V shed 3 bases and J shed 2 bases, with 7 bases lying between them. CDR3 sequence reads: CASSQDKNTGELFF. The CDR3 DNA reads as TGTGCCAGCAGCCAGGACAAAAACACCGGGGAGCTGTTTTTT.

The sample holds many counts of this clonotype. V gene TRBV7-2 combines with J gene TRBJ2-2, with TRBD2 matching 7 bases. V shed 0 bases, J shed 3 bases, and the junction held 4 bases outside the gene matches. Germline V gene lookup returns CDR1 SGHTA and CDR2 FQGNSA. This CDR3 region has 16 residues. CDR3 in DNA: TGTGCCAGCAGCTTAGCGGGGCTAGCGGACACCGGGGAGCTGTTTTTT. It translates to CASSLAGLADTGELFF.

Regarding this clonotype: A much larger clone differs from this one at a single base, so this may be a read error. V usage is TRBV11-2 and J usage is TRBJ2-3; unclear D gene. The CDR3 covers 13 residues. Between the trimmed V and J ends, which lost 3 bases and 2 bases, there was a span of 6 bases. Germline V gene sequence: CDR1 SGHAT, CDR2 FQNNGV. CDR3 sequence (DNA): TGTGCCAGCAGCTTTACAGACACAGATACGCAGTATTTT. This codes for CASSFTDTDTQYF.

Ten or more counts support this clonotype. The chain carries TRBV20-1 and TRBJ2-5, with 8 bases matching TRBD2. Germline trimming cut 6 bases from V and 1 base from J; bases unmatched to any gene: 4. Germline V gene lookup returns CDR1 DFQATT and CDR2 SNEGSKA (reference sequence). This CDR3 has 13 amino acids. This chain's CDR3 is CSATGGPQETQYF. CDR3 nucleotide sequence: TGCAGTGCAACGGGGGGGCCCCAAGAGACCCAGTACTTC.

This clonotype has at least ten counts. The chain combines TRBV12-3 or TRBV12-4 with TRBJ2-1, with 11 bases identical to TRBD2. This CDR3 is built from 14 residues. V shed 8 bases, J shed 9 bases, and the junction held 9 bases outside the gene matches. The CDR3 bases are TGTGCCAGCGATGTACTAGCGGGAGTCTCTGAGCAGTTCTTC. Its translation is CASDVLAGVSEQFF.

This clonotype was detected a few times. The chain joins TRBV4-1 to TRBJ2-3; 9 bases line up with TRBD2. The CDR3 loop spans 15 amino acids. V lost 6 bases to trimming and J lost 5 bases; unmatched junction nucleotides: 9. Germline V CDR1 and CDR2: MGHRA, YSYEKL. Here the CDR3 reads CASRFLAGTRDTQYF. The CDR3, as DNA: TGCGCCAGCAGGTTCCTAGCGGGGACACGAGATACGCAGTATTTT.

This chain joins TRBV20-1 and TRBJ2-1, with 12 bases aligning to TRBD2. CDR1 DFQATT and CDR2 SNEGSKA come from the germline V gene (reference sequence). This CDR3 is built from 15 residues. After removal of 4 bases from V and 4 bases from J, the junction contained 5 bases not matched to a gene. The CDR3 DNA sequence: TGCAGTGCTATGACTAGCGGGGGAACGTACAATGAGCAGTTCTTC. Its protein is CSAMTSGGTYNEQFF.

This clonotype occurred a few times. The gene calls are TRBV10-3 and TRBJ2-1; tentative D call: TRBD2 (5 bases). V lost 4 bases and J 2 bases, leaving 12 bases between the germline ends. CDR1 is ENHRY, CDR2 SYGVKD, per germline. The CDR3 is made up of 15 amino acids. CDR3 sequence reads: CAISVSDGAYNEQFF. The CDR3 DNA follows: TGTGCCATCAGTGTAAGTGACGGGGCCTACAATGAGCAGTTCTTC.

The J gene is TRBJ2-7, the V gene TRBV7-6; 9 nucleotides agree with TRBD1. This CDR3 region has 14 residues. CDR1 and CDR2 from the germline V gene are SGHVS and FNYEAQ. Trimming took 1 base from V and 4 from J; bases not matched to a gene: 2. The CDR3, as DNA: TGTGCCAGCAGCTTAGATGGGACAGGGTACGAGCAGTACTTC. Its protein is CASSLDGTGYEQYF.

V gene TRBV20-1 combines with J gene TRBJ2-3; D tentatively reads TRBD1 or TRBD2 (7 bases each). Germline CDR1 is DFQATT and CDR2 is SNEGSKA (reference sequence). V was shortened by 7 bases and J by 6 bases, with 20 bases between the two germline ends. The CDR3 spans 14 residues. The CDR3 bases are TGCAGTGTCGGGGGGAGACCCAGGGGGGATACGCAGTATTTT. Its protein product is CSVGGRPRGDTQYF.

The chain is built from TRBV10-3 and TRBJ1-5; D is ambiguous. V lost 4 bases and J lost 1, with 8 bases in between. The germline gives CDR1 ENHRY, CDR2 SYGVKD. The CDR3 runs to 14 residues. CDR3 DNA sequence: TGTGCCATCAGTGCTGGGGAGAGCAATCAGCCCCAGCATTTT. The encoded protein is CAISAGESNQPQHF.

A few counts support this clonotype. The gene calls are TRBV5-4 and TRBJ2-1; no clear D. Germline V gene lookup returns CDR1 SGHNT and CDR2 YYREEE (reference sequence). The CDR3 has 15 amino acids. V was trimmed by 0 bases and J by 4 bases, leaving 11 bases between them. The CDR3, as DNA: TGTGCCAGCAGCTTGGGAAGGGCAGCTTACAATGAGCAGTTCTTC. Amino acid sequence: CASSLGRAAYNEQFF.

This clonotype was counted between two and nine times. The chain employs TRBV7-9 and TRBJ2-3; unclear D gene. Germline CDR1 and CDR2: SEHNR and FQNEAQ (reference sequence). The CDR3 has 13 residues. The V end lost 6 bases, the J end lost 6 bases, and 13 bases lay between the germline ends. The CDR3 bases are TGTGCCAGCAGTCATTCAAATAGGGATACGCAGTATTTT. Protein: CASSHSNRDTQYF.

The chain combines TRBV6-2 or TRBV6-3 with TRBJ2-6; D remains unclear. There are 15 residues in the CDR3. Germline CDR1 reads MNHEY; CDR2 reads SVGEGT. V gave up 6 bases and J gave up 3 bases, with 12 bases separating them. DNA of the CDR3: TGTGCCAGCAGCCAAAGCCCCGGTGGGGCCAACGTCCTGACTTTC. This sequence encodes CASSQSPGGANVLTF.

This clonotype was counted at least ten times. V and J are TRBV20-1 and TRBJ2-3, with TRBD2 matching over 8 bases. The CDR3 loop spans 20 amino acids. V shed 3 bases and J 5 bases; nucleotides not matched to a gene: 25. CDR1 is DFQATT and CDR2 is SNEGSKA in the germline V gene (reference sequence). The CDR3 coding sequence is TGCAGTGCTAGTGGGGGGCTTGGGGAAATCACGGGACTAGGAGGAGATACGCAGTATTTT. This translates into CSASGGLGEITGLGGDTQYF.

The chain employs TRBV7-6 and TRBJ2-1, with D possibly TRBD2 on 7 matching bases. The CDR3 runs 15 residues. Per the germline V gene, CDR1 is SGHVS and CDR2 is FNYEAQ. Trimming removed 1 base from V and 6 bases from J, with 13 bases in between. CDR3 coding DNA: TGTGCCAGCAGCTTAGATCGGGGGGCGGTCAATGAGCAGTTCTTC. Encoded protein: CASSLDRGAVNEQFF.

This chain uses TRBV5-1 with TRBJ1-2; 9 nucleotides align to TRBD1. V dropped 0 bases and J dropped 6; count of bases not matched to a gene: 6. The CDR3 consists of 15 residues. Looked up from germline, CDR1 is SGHRS and CDR2 is YFSETQ. The CDR3 here is CASSLGGQGADGYTF. The CDR3 DNA reads TGCGCCAGCAGCTTGGGGGGACAGGGTGCGGATGGCTACACCTTC.

The chain employs TRBV12-3 or TRBV12-4 and TRBJ2-5, with 8 bases identical to TRBD1. The CDR3 is made up of 13 amino acids. V was pared by 6 bases and J by 5 bases, with 5 bases of the junction left unmatched. The CDR3 sequence is CASSRTGPETQYF. DNA of the CDR3: TGTGCCAGCAGCAGGACAGGGCCCGAGACCCAGTACTTC.

This clonotype was counted only a few times. The chain employs TRBV11-2 and TRBJ2-3; D might be TRBD2 (6 bases). The V end was cut by 1 base, the J end by 2 bases, with 22 bases between. In germline, CDR1 is SGHAT, CDR2 FQNNGV. The CDR3 sequence is 19 residues long. In DNA, the CDR3 is TGTGCCAGCAGCTTAGGTCTGAGGGGACTGTACCGGCTCACAGATACGCAGTATTTT. It specifies CASSLGLRGLYRLTDTQYF. Variable domain in full (rest from reference TRBV11-2 and TRBJ2-3): EAGVAQSPRYKIIEKRQSVAFWCNPISGHATLYWYQQILGQGPKLLIQFQNNGVVDDSQLPKDRFSAERLKGVDSTLKIQPAKLEDSAVYLCASSLGLRGLYRLTDTQYFGPGTRLTVL.

This clonotype was found many times. CDR3 protein: CSARDPLKGDGYTF. CDR3 nucleotides: TGCAGTGCTAGAGATCCCCTAAAGGGGGATGGCTACACCTTC. The V and J genes are TRBV20-1 and TRBJ1-2; D is possibly TRBD1 (6 bases). Germline lookup yields CDR1 DFQATT and CDR2 SNEGSKA (reference sequence). Trimming removed 0 bases from V and 6 bases from J, with 14 bases in between. This CDR3 spans 14 amino acids.

The chain employs TRBV4-1 and TRBJ2-2; D gene uncertain. CDR1 and CDR2 from the germline V gene are MGHRA and YSYEKL. Trimming shortened V by 6 bases and J by 4 bases, and 12 bases separated the two germline ends. This CDR3 spans 14 amino acids. The CDR3 DNA reads as TGCGCCAGCAGGGAACCCGATTTCACCGGGGAGCTGTTTTTT. Translating it yields CASREPDFTGELFF.